This entry describes one TCR beta chain. Its antigen is currently unknown. Enrollment shut out patients with autoimmune disease history or systemic immunosuppression. Germline V gene sequence: CDR1 LNHDA, CDR2 SQIVND (reference sequence). The CDR3 length is 15 residues. With V trimmed by 2 bases and J by 8 bases, 7 bases remained unmatched. Libraries were prepared by immunoSEQ multiplex PCR; TCRdb keeps only in-frame clonotypes and omits some of them. The profile shows about 100,000 clones, 89% of them singletons. This record comes from a study of OX40 agonist ivuxolimab in advanced cancers. Study summary: People who had prior anti-PD-1, anti-PD-L1 or anti-CTLA-4 therapy could take part, and approximately 43% had some. Study results and limitations: The work left the antigen specificity of expanded peripheral T cells undetermined. Averaged across samples, CD8+ T cells carried more expanded clones than CD4+ did.

The source was CD4+ or CD8+ T cells sorted from blood, collected in a trial of the OX40 agonist ivuxolimab. This clonotype was sampled from an adult with an advanced solid tumor such as melanoma, head and neck, liver or kidney cancer. The chain joins TRBV19 to TRBJ1-4; the match to TRBD1 covers 8 bases. CDR3 sequence reads: CASSISGTGLEKLFF. DNA of the CDR3: TGTGCCAGTAGTATATCCGGGACAGGCCTCGAAAAACTGTTTTTT.